This is a list of T cell receptor beta chains from one sample in a study of early T cells in non-severe SARS-CoV-2 infection. TCRdb re-derived calls from the 5' RACE reads in MiXCR, one entry per CDR3 protein. The data hold some 80,000 distinct CDR3 sequences, with roughly an eighth observed a single time. The sequenced material came from whole blood. The receptors shown here come from an adult who was a healthcare worker with PCR-confirmed SARS-CoV-2 infection or an uninfected control (not recorded which). Each CDR3 is given with its conserved first and last residue. Each record gives: clone size, J gene, V gene, D gene, CDR3 protein, CDR3 DNA. A D gene is named only where the DNA matches it firmly. Clone size is not always given. Where it is, it says once, few, many or a class for expanded clones.

many,TRBJ2-3,TRBV9,-,CASSRGPDTQYF,TGTGCCAGCTCCAGAGGGCCAGATACGCAGTATTTT
many,TRBJ1-2,TRBV5-1,TRBD1,CASSLRDGQGKYGYTF,TGCGCCAGCAGCCTGAGGGACGGACAGGGAAAGTATGGCTACACCTTC
many,TRBJ2-5,TRBV4-2,-,CASSQDLTDSPGTQYF,TGTGCCAGCAGCCAAGATTTGACGGACTCCCCGGGGACCCAGTACTTC
few,TRBJ2-3,TRBV6-2/TRBV6-3,TRBD1,CASSGRDRAPDTQYF,TGTGCCAGCAGCGGCCGGGACAGGGCACCAGATACGCAGTATTTT
few,TRBJ1-4,TRBV14,-,CASSQDPPDRLNEKLFF,TGTGCCAGCAGCCAAGACCCCCCGGACAGACTTAATGAAAAACTGTTTTTT
few,TRBJ2-3,TRBV10-1,TRBD1,CASSDPRTGTSTDTQYF,TGCGCCAGCAGTGACCCTCGGACAGGGACTAGCACAGATACGCAGTATTTT
many,TRBJ2-1,TRBV10-2,-,CASSNPPSLARRNEQFF,TGCGCCAGCAGCAATCCCCCATCGTTGGCCCGGAGGAATGAGCAGTTCTTC
-,TRBJ2-5,TRBV29-1,-,CSVEKDTQETQYF,TGCAGCGTTGAAAAGGACACCCAAGAGACCCAGTACTTC
few,TRBJ1-4,TRBV20-1,-,CSAFLGGREKLFF,TGCAGTGCTTTCTTGGGGGGCCGGGAAAAACTGTTTTTT
few,TRBJ1-2,TRBV6-2/TRBV6-3,TRBD1,CASSYSGTGSAYGYTF,TGTGCCAGCAGTTACTCGGGGACAGGGTCTGCGTATGGCTACACCTTC
many,TRBJ2-6,TRBV19,-,CASSITGRNSGGANVLTF,TGTGCCAGTAGTATTACCGGCCGAAACTCAGGTGGGGCCAACGTCCTGACTTTC
-,TRBJ1-4,TRBV5-1,-,CASMDSLGDEKLFF,TGCGCCAGCATGGACAGTCTGGGCGATGAAAAACTGTTTTTT
few,TRBJ2-1,TRBV14,-,CASSQGESWEQFF,TGTGCCAGCAGCCAAGGGGAATCGTGGGAGCAGTTCTTC
-,TRBJ1-5,TRBV28,-,CASSLTGDPAGQPQHF,TGTGCCAGCTCCCTCACCGGAGACCCGGCTGGGCAGCCCCAGCATTTT
many,TRBJ1-2,TRBV30,-,CAWSAGQDYGYTF,TGTGCCTGGAGTGCGGGTCAGGACTATGGCTACACCTTC
many,TRBJ2-1,TRBV9,TRBD2,CASSVSTIIPGLGGNEQFF,TGTGCCAGCAGCGTTTCGACCATAATACCGGGACTAGGGGGCAATGAGCAGTTCTTC
few,TRBJ2-3,TRBV20-1,TRBD1,CSAWNRGEGTDTQYF,TGCAGTGCTTGGAACAGGGGCGAGGGGACAGATACGCAGTATTTT
-,TRBJ1-4,TRBV9,-,CASSQTVTNEKLFF,TGTGCCAGCAGCCAGACAGTGACTAATGAAAAACTGTTTTTT
many,TRBJ1-1,TRBV12-3/TRBV12-4,-,CASSPAPNIAEAFF,TGTGCCAGCAGTCCCGCCCCTAACATAGCTGAAGCTTTCTTT